The 15 T cell receptor beta chains listed next were all sequenced from one sample in a study of vaccination and CD4 T cells after COVID-19. TCRdb re-derived calls from the PCR reads in MiXCR, one entry per CDR3 protein. Of tens of thousands of distinct CDR3 sequences listed, about 49% are singletons. Specified time point: late sampling 161 to 241 days after vaccination in a few convalescent patients. The source was CD4+ T cells from blood, collected about 7 months after SARS-CoV-2 vaccination. The receptors come from a human donor who had recovered from COVID-19.

The gene calls are TRBV15 and TRBJ2-1; D gene ambiguous. This CDR3 has 13 residues. Trimming removed 3 bases from V and 4 bases from J, with 7 bases in between. Per the germline V gene, CDR1 is LNHNV and CDR2 is YYDKDF (reference sequence). The CDR3 coding sequence is TGTGCCACCAGCAGGTTCCAATACAATGAGCAGTTCTTC. This sequence encodes CATSRFQYNEQFF.

A few counts support this clonotype. The chain links TRBV28 to TRBJ1-5, with 7 bases fitting TRBD1. The CDR3 runs to 13 residues. The trim removed 5 bases at V and 5 bases at J, leaving 3 bases unmatched. The germline V gene encodes CDR1 MDHEN and CDR2 SYDVKM. CDR3 nucleotide sequence: TGTGCCAGCAGTAACAGGGGATATCAGCCCCAGCATTTT. It codes for CASSNRGYQPQHF.

In its sample, this clonotype was seen a few times. The genes are TRBV20-1 and TRBJ1-5; D uncertain. Germline assignment: CDR1 DFQATT and CDR2 SNEGSKA (reference sequence). The CDR3 sequence is 13 residues long. V dropped 2 bases and J dropped 6 bases, with 11 bases sitting between them. The CDR3 DNA reads TGCAGTGCTAGATTCGCGGCGGGTCAGCCCCAGCATTTT. Protein product: CSARFAAGQPQHF.

The chain uses TRBV12-3 or TRBV12-4 and TRBJ1-1, with TRBD1 matching over 9 bases. The CDR3 consists of 14 residues. V lost 3 bases to trimming and J lost 1 base; unmatched junction nucleotides: 0. The CDR3 spells CASSLGQGNTEAFF. As DNA, the CDR3 is TGTGCCAGCAGTTTGGGACAGGGGAACACTGAAGCTTTCTTT.

The chain is built from TRBV20-1 and TRBJ1-2; 8 nucleotides agree with TRBD1. J was trimmed by 2 bases and V by 3 bases; bases with no gene match: 17. This CDR3 spans 18 amino acids. Germline V CDR1 and CDR2: DFQATT, SNEGSKA (reference sequence). The CDR3 region is CSASEPDGRQGQNYGYTF. In nucleotides, the CDR3 is TGCAGTGCTAGCGAACCGGATGGGAGACAGGGGCAAAACTATGGCTACACCTTC.

This chain uses TRBV19 with TRBJ2-3, with TRBD2 matching 9 bases. V was clipped by 3 bases and J by 6 bases; unmatched bases: 4. CDR3 length: 14 amino acids. Looked up from germline, CDR1 is LNHDA and CDR2 is SQIVND (reference sequence). DNA of the CDR3: TGTGCCAGTAGTATGACTAGCGGACAGGATACGCAGTATTTT. It translates to CASSMTSGQDTQYF.

This clonotype has more than one count but fewer than ten. The chain has TRBV20-1 and TRBJ1-2, with 9 nucleotides matching TRBD1. This CDR3 has 14 amino acids. Germline-derived CDR1 and CDR2 are DFQATT and SNEGSKA (reference sequence). Germline trimming cut 6 bases from V and 2 bases from J; bases unmatched to any gene: 7. This CDR3 is CSARGTGRNYGYTF. The CDR3 DNA follows: TGCAGTGCACGTGGGACAGGGAGGAACTATGGCTACACCTTC.

The CDR3 loop is CASSSGGQGSREQYF. CDR3 bases: TGTGCCAGCAGCTCAGGGGGACAGGGATCTCGAGAGCAGTACTTC. The J gene is TRBJ2-7, the V gene TRBV7-9, with TRBD1 matching 9 bases. Trimming removed 4 bases from V and 7 bases from J; junction bases left unmatched: 11. Germline V lookup: CDR1 SEHNR, CDR2 FQNEAQ (reference sequence). There are 15 residues in the CDR3.

The V call is TRBV7-3, the J call TRBJ2-1; D is undetermined. The CDR3 covers 14 residues. Looked up from germline, CDR1 is SGHTA and CDR2 is FQGTGA. The V end lost 2 bases, the J end lost 8 bases, and 13 bases lay between the germline ends. The DNA for the CDR3 is TGTGCCAGCAGCTTAGGTCTTAGTAACTATGAGCAGTTCTTC. It codes for CASSLGLSNYEQFF. The full variable domain, completed using reference TRBV7-3 and TRBJ2-1, is GAGVSQTPSNKVTEKGKYVELRCDPISGHTALYWYRQSLGQGPEFLIYFQGTGAADDSGLPNDRFFAVRPEGSVSTLKIQRTERGDSAVYLCASSLGLSNYEQFFGPGTRLTVL.

J is TRBJ1-1 and V is TRBV28, with TRBD1 as a possible D gene (6 bases). Trimming pared 5 bases from V and 4 bases from J, leaving 14 bases between. Germline V CDR1 and CDR2: MDHEN, SYDVKM. CDR3 length: 14 amino acids. CDR3 loop: CASSHQTGFTEAFF. CDR3 sequence (DNA): TGTGCCAGCAGTCACCAAACAGGGTTCACTGAAGCTTTCTTT.

This chain links TRBV11-2 with TRBJ2-3, with a tentative D call TRBD2 (5 bases). Germline V gene lookup returns CDR1 SGHAT and CDR2 FQNNGV. This CDR3 spans 12 amino acids. With 1 base removed from V and 6 bases from J, the gap between germline ends came to 5 bases. The CDR3 protein is CASSLAGDTQYF. In DNA form, the CDR3 reads TGTGCCAGCAGCTTAGCGGGGGATACGCAGTATTTT.

The rearrangement joins TRBV5-4 to TRBJ2-5; 12 nucleotides line up with TRBD2. V lost 5 bases and J lost 4; bases outside the gene matches: 9. Germline V gene sequence: CDR1 SGHNT, CDR2 YYREEE (reference sequence). CDR3 length equals 16 residues. CDR3 loop: CASRNGLAGLLETQYF. The CDR3 DNA follows: TGTGCCAGCAGAAATGGACTAGCGGGACTGTTAGAGACCCAGTACTTC.

The gene calls are TRBV10-3 and TRBJ2-3; TRBD2 matches at 13 bases. The CDR3 consists of 17 residues. The trim removed 6 bases at V and 0 bases at J, leaving 6 bases unmatched. Germline V gene lookup returns CDR1 ENHRY and CDR2 SYGVKD. As DNA, the CDR3 is TGTGCCATCAGGACTAGCGGGAGGCCCCCTAGCACAGATACGCAGTATTTT. Translating gives CAIRTSGRPPSTDTQYF.

This chain uses TRBV15 with TRBJ2-6; 8 bases match TRBD2. Germline V gives CDR1 LNHNV, CDR2 YYDKDF (reference sequence). The trim removed 0 bases at V and 0 bases at J, leaving 7 bases unmatched. The CDR3 loop spans 19 amino acids. The DNA of the CDR3 is TGTGCCACCAGCAGAGATAGGTTAGCGGGGTACTCTGGGGCCAACGTCCTGACTTTC. Amino acids: CATSRDRLAGYSGANVLTF.

The chain joins TRBV6-1 to TRBJ1-5, with D unclear. The CDR3 contains 16 residues. V was pared by 7 bases and J by 2 bases, with 18 bases between. Germline lookup yields CDR1 MNHNS and CDR2 SASEGT. The CDR3 region has the DNA TGTGCCAGCACCCCGAGCAGGTCCGGGGGCAATCAGCCCCAGCATTTT. Protein sequence: CASTPSRSGGNQPQHF.